The 19 T cell receptor beta chains listed next were all sequenced from one sample in a study of Ad26.COV2.S vaccination and SARS-CoV-2 variants. Assay: immunoSEQ multiplex PCR; the TCRdb copy retains only in-frame clones and omits some. The data show some 400,000 clones, with over 75% seen just once and 1.5% to 2% held by the top ten. As for treatment: roughly 20 received Ad26.COV2.S at low or high dose, single or two shots; about 5 received placebo; per-sample allocation not given. Following the first vaccine or placebo injection, samples were taken on day 63. The sample in question was peripheral blood, obtained in a trial of Ad26.COV2.S vaccine versus placebo. The receptors shown here come from a person aged 18-60 years who received the Ad26.COV2.S COVID-19 vaccine or a placebo.

The chain has TRBV11-2 and TRBJ1-1, with TRBD1 identical over 7 bases. CDR1 is SGHAT, CDR2 FQNNGV, per germline. This CDR3 has 13 amino acids. Unmatched junction bases numbered 5, after V lost 0 bases and J lost 10 bases. DNA for the CDR3: TGTGCCAGCAGCTTAGATCGTAGGGGGCGAGCTTTCTTT. Translation: CASSLDRRGRAFF. The whole variable domain, remainder taken from reference TRBV11-2 and TRBJ1-1, is EAGVAQSPRYKIIEKRQSVAFWCNPISGHATLYWYQQILGQGPKLLIQFQNNGVVDDSQLPKDRFSAERLKGVDSTLKIQPAKLEDSAVYLCASSLDRRGRAFFGQGTRLTVV.

The chain carries TRBV9 and TRBJ1-1; D call uncertain. V lost 2 bases to trimming and J lost 1 base, with 6 bases between them. This CDR3 has 13 residues. CDR1 is SGDLS, CDR2 YYNGEE, per germline. CDR3 region: CASSVLGNTEAFF. CDR3 DNA: TGTGCCAGCAGCGTCCTGGGGAACACTGAAGCTTTCTTT.

V is TRBV2 and J is TRBJ2-7; TRBD2 matches 8 bases. Looked up from germline, CDR1 is SNHLY and CDR2 is FYNNEI. The CDR3 runs to 15 residues. Trimming cost V 6 bases and J 0 bases; bases outside gene matches: 7. The CDR3 is CASSNSGASSYEQYF. The DNA of the CDR3 is TGTGCCAGCAGCAATAGCGGGGCGAGCTCCTACGAGCAGTACTTC.

This clone was counted a single time. The V and J genes are TRBV7-8 and TRBJ1-2, with TRBD1 matching over 7 bases. The CDR3 covers 14 residues. With 5 bases clipped from V and 3 bases from J, the junction kept 6 bases outside the gene matches. In germline, CDR1 is SGHVS, CDR2 FQNEAQ. Written as DNA, the CDR3 is TGTGCCAGCAGCCAACAGGGGTTAGACTATGGCTACACCTTC. Its protein product is CASSQQGLDYGYTF.

The rearrangement joins TRBV5-1 to TRBJ2-1; TRBD1 agrees at 9 bases. Germline CDR1 reads SGHRS; CDR2 reads YFSETQ. Trimming took 4 bases from V and 5 from J; bases not matched to a gene: 10. The CDR3 is 16 residues long. The CDR3 sequence is CASSPMGQGGHNEQFF. In DNA, the CDR3 is TGCGCCAGCAGCCCAATGGGACAGGGTGGACACAATGAGCAGTTCTTC.

The V call is TRBV6-1, the J call TRBJ1-4, with D hard to call. This CDR3 is 14 amino acids long. Trimming pared 2 bases from V and 7 bases from J, leaving 11 bases between. Germline assignment: CDR1 MNHNS and CDR2 SASEGT. The CDR3 coding sequence is TGTGCCAGCAGTGAACTGGGAGGAGGTGAAAAACTGTTTTTT. It encodes CASSELGGGEKLFF.

This chain connects TRBV28 to TRBJ1-2, with a tentative D call TRBD1 (5 bases). V shed 6 bases and J shed 8 bases, with 22 bases lying between them. This CDR3 has 15 amino acids. The germline CDR1 and CDR2 sequences are MDHEN and SYDVKM. The CDR3 DNA reads as TGTGCCAGCAGAGTCGGTGGCCAGGGTATGATGGGCTACACCTTC. Its translation is CASRVGGQGMMGYTF.

A single count supports this clone. The chain has TRBV4-3 and TRBJ2-4; weak D call: TRBD1 (6 bases). The germline V gene encodes CDR1 LGHNA and CDR2 YSLEER. Trimming removed 4 bases at V and 5 bases at J, with 9 bases between. The CDR3 extends over 13 amino acids. The CDR3 nucleotides read TGCGCCAGCAGCCCGGGACAAGAAAACATTCAGTACTTC. This sequence encodes CASSPGQENIQYF.

The chain employs TRBV5-1 and TRBJ2-7; TRBD1 is a possible D gene (6 bases). V lost 6 bases and J 2 bases, leaving 24 bases between the germline ends. This CDR3 is 17 amino acids long. The germline CDR1 and CDR2 sequences are SGHRS and YFSETQ. CDR3: CASNAQSYRAGPYEQYF. The CDR3 DNA reads TGCGCCAGCAACGCCCAATCATACAGGGCAGGCCCCTACGAGCAGTACTTC.

This chain connects TRBV5-1 to TRBJ1-2; maybe TRBD1 (6 bases). Germline V gives CDR1 SGHRS, CDR2 YFSETQ. The CDR3 contains 17 residues. Trimming took 4 bases from V and 1 from J, leaving 20 bases between them. CDR3 sequence: CASSPDYRQAINYGYTF. The CDR3 DNA reads TGCGCCAGCAGCCCGGATTACAGACAGGCAATTAACTATGGCTACACCTTC.

The rearrangement uses TRBV6-5 and TRBJ2-2; 8 positions agree with TRBD2. CDR1 is MNHEY and CDR2 is SVGAGI in the germline V gene. V shed 1 base, J shed 4 bases, and the junction held 2 bases outside the gene matches. The CDR3 consists of 15 residues. The CDR3 spells CASSYWLAGTGELFF. CDR3 nucleotide sequence: TGTGCCAGCAGTTACTGGCTAGCGGGCACCGGGGAGCTGTTTTTT.

The chain combines TRBV27 with TRBJ1-6, with 8 positions matching TRBD1. This CDR3 comprises 15 residues. CDR1 MNHEY and CDR2 SMNVEV come from the germline V gene (reference sequence). V gave up 4 bases and J gave up 6 bases; unmatched junction bases: 5. CDR3 in amino acids: CASSYLRGPNSPLHF. CDR3 DNA: TGTGCCAGCAGTTACCTCAGGGGGCCTAATTCACCCCTCCACTTT.

V usage is TRBV7-9 and J usage is TRBJ1-2, with D tentatively TRBD1 (5 bases). CDR1 is SEHNR, CDR2 FQNEAQ, per germline (reference sequence). The CDR3 runs to 12 residues. The V gene lost 5 bases and the J gene lost 8 bases, with 12 bases spanning the gap. The DNA for the CDR3 is TGTGCCAGCAGCCCCCTGTACAGGGGCTACACCTTC. It is translated as CASSPLYRGYTF.

The chain uses TRBV7-9 and TRBJ2-1, with 11 bases that match TRBD2. From germline, CDR1 is SEHNR and CDR2 FQNEAQ (reference sequence). The CDR3 is 18 amino acids. V shed 4 bases, J shed 7 bases, and the junction held 15 bases outside the gene matches. CDR3 nucleotides: TGTGCCAGCAGCTCCCCGATAGGGACTAGCGGAGTTATAAATGAGCAGTTCTTC. It encodes CASSSPIGTSGVINEQFF.

This clone was seen only a few times. V is TRBV25-1 and J is TRBJ2-7; D may correspond to TRBD1 or TRBD2 (5 bases each). The germline CDR1 and CDR2 sequences are MGHDK and SYGVNS. This CDR3 spans 18 amino acids. Trimming removed 1 base at V and 3 bases at J, with 22 bases between. The CDR3 reads CASSESSGRGRGYYEQYF. The DNA of the CDR3 is TGTGCCAGCAGTGAATCATCGGGAAGGGGTCGAGGGTACTACGAGCAGTACTTC.

J is TRBJ2-4 and V is TRBV12-3 or TRBV12-4; a weak D match, TRBD1 (5 bases). CDR3 length: 13 residues. V was shortened by 6 bases and J by 6 bases, with 12 bases between the two germline ends. CDR3 coding DNA: TGTGCCAGCAGCCTGGACACCTCAAACATTCAGTACTTC. Its translation: CASSLDTSNIQYF.

The chain has TRBV12-3 or TRBV12-4 and TRBJ2-7, with 7 bases aligning to TRBD1. The CDR3 spans 11 residues. The V segment lost 8 bases and the J segment 3 bases; nucleotides outside the gene matches: 1. CDR3 nucleotide sequence: TGTGCCAGCTCAGGGGGCTACGAGCAGTACTTC. Its translation is CASSGGYEQYF.

The V call is TRBV28, the J call TRBJ2-7, with D perhaps assigned TRBD1 or TRBD2 (5 bases each). This CDR3 contains 15 residues. CDR1 is MDHEN, CDR2 SYDVKM, per germline. The V and J ends lost 6 bases and 3 bases respectively, with 18 bases between them. The CDR3: CASRTQARDGYEQYF. The CDR3 DNA reads as TGTGCCAGCAGAACTCAGGCCAGGGACGGCTACGAGCAGTACTTC.

This clone was observed once. This rearrangement joins TRBV7-9 to TRBJ2-3; no clear D gene. Trimming shortened V by 4 bases and J by 6 bases, and 8 bases separated the two germline ends. CDR1 and CDR2 from the germline V gene are SEHNR and FQNEAQ (reference sequence). The CDR3 is 12 residues long. The CDR3 DNA is TGTGCCAGCAGCTCACATTTTGATACGCAGTATTTT. Its protein is CASSSHFDTQYF.